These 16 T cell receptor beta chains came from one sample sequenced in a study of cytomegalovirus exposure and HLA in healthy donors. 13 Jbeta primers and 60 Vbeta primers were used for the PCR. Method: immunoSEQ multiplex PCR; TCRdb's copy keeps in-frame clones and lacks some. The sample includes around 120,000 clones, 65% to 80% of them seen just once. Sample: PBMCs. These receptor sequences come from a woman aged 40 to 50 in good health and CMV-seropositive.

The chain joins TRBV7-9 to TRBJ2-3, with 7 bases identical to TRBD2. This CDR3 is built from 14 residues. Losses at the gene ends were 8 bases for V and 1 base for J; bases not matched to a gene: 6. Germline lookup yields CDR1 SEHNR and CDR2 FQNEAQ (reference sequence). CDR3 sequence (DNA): TGTGCCAGCGGGGGAGGGAGACGCACAGATACGCAGTATTTT. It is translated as CASGGGRRTDTQYF. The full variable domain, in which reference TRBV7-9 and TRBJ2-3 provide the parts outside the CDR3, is DTGVSQNPRHKITKRGQNVTFRCDPISEHNRLYWYRQTLGQGPEFLTYFQNEAQLEKSRLLSDRFSAERPKGSFSTLEIQRTEQGDSAMYLCASGGGRRTDTQYFGPGTRLTVL.

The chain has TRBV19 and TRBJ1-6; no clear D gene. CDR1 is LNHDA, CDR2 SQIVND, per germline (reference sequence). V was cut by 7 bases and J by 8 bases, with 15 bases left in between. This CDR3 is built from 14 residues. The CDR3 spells CASNPTDPHSPLHF. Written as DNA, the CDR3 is TGTGCCAGTAACCCGACTGATCCGCATTCACCCCTCCACTTT.

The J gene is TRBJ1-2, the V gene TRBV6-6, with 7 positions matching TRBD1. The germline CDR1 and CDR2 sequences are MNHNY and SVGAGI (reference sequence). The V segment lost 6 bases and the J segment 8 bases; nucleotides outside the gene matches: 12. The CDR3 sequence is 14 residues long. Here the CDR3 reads CASRTDRVLGGYTF. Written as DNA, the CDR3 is TGTGCCAGCAGAACCGACAGGGTTTTGGGAGGCTACACCTTC.

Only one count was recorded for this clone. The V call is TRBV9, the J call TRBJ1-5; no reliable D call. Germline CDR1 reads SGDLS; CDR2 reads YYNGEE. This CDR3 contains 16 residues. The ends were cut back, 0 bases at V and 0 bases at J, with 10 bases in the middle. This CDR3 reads CASSVGADSSNQPQHF. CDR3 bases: TGTGCCAGCAGCGTAGGGGCCGATTCTAGCAATCAGCCCCAGCATTTT.

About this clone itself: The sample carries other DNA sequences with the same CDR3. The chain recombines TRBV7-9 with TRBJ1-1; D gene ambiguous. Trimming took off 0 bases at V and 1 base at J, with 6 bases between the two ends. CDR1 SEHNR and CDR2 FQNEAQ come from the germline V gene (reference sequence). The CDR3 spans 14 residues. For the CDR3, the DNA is TGTGCCAGCAGCTTAGCGCGAGGGAACACTGAAGCTTTCTTT. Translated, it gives CASSLARGNTEAFF. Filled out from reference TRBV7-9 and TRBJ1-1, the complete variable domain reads DTGVSQNPRHKITKRGQNVTFRCDPISEHNRLYWYRQTLGQGPEFLTYFQNEAQLEKSRLLSDRFSAERPKGSFSTLEIQRTEQGDSAMYLCASSLARGNTEAFFGQGTRLTVV.

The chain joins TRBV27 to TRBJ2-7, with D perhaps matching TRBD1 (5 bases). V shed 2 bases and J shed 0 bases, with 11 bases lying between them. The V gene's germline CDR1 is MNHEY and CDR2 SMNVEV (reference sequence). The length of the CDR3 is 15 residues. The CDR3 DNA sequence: TGTGCCAGCAGTTTAGAAGGGGTGGGCTCCTACGAGCAGTACTTC. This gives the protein CASSLEGVGSYEQYF.

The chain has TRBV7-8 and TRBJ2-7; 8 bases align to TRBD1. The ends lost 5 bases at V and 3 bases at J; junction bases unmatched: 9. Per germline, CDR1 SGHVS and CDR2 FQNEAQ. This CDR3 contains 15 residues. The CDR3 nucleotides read TGTGCCAGCAGCGTCGGGACAGGCCAGCTCTACGAGCAGTACTTC. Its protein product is CASSVGTGQLYEQYF.

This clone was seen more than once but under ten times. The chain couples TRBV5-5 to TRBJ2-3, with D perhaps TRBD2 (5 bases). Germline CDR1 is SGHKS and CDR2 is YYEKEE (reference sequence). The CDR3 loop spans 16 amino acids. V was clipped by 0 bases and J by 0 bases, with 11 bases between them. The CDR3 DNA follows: TGTGCCAGCAGCTTGGCGGGATTTCCTAGCACAGATACGCAGTATTTT. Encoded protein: CASSLAGFPSTDTQYF.

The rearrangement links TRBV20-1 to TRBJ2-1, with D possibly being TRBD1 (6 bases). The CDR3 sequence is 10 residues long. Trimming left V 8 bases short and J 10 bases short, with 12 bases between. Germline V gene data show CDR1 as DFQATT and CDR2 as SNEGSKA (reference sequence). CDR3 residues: CSSGDREQFF. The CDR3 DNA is TGCAGTTCAGGCGACAGGGAGCAGTTCTTC.

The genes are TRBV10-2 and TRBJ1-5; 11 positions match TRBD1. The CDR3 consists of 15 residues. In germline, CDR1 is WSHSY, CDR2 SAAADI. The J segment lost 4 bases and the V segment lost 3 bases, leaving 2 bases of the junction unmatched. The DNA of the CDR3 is TGCGCCAGCAGTGATTGGGACAGGGGGAATCAGCCCCAGCATTTT. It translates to CASSDWDRGNQPQHF.

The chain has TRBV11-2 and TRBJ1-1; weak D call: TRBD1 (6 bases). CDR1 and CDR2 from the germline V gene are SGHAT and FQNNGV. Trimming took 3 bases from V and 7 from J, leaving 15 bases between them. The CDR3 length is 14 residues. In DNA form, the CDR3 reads TGTGCCAGCAGCTTCGCGGGGGGCAAGGGTGAAGCTTTCTTT. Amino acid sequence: CASSFAGGKGEAFF.

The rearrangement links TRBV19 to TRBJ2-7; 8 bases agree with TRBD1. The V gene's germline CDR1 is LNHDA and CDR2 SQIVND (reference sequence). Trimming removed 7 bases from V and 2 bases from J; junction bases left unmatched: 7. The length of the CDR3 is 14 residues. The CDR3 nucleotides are TGTGCCAGTACCGTAGGACAGGGAACCTACGAGCAGTACTTC. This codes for CASTVGQGTYEQYF.

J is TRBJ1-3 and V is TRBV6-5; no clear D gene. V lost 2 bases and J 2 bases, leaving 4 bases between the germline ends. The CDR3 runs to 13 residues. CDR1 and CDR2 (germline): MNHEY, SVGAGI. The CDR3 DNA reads TGTGCCAGCAGTTACCTCCCTGGAAACACCATATATTTT. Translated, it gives CASSYLPGNTIYF.

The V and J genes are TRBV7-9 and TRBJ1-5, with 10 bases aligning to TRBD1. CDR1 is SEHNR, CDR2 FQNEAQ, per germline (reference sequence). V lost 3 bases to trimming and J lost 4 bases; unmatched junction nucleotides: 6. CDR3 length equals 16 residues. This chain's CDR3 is CASSLGTGAPNQPQHF. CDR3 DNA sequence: TGTGCCAGCAGCTTGGGGACAGGGGCCCCTAATCAGCCCCAGCATTTT.

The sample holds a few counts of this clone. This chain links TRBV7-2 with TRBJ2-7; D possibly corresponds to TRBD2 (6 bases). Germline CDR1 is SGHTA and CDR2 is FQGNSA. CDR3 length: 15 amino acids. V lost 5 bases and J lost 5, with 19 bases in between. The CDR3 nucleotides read TGTGCCAGCAGCCCACGGGGCGGGATAGGGGACGAGCAGTACTTC. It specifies CASSPRGGIGDEQYF.

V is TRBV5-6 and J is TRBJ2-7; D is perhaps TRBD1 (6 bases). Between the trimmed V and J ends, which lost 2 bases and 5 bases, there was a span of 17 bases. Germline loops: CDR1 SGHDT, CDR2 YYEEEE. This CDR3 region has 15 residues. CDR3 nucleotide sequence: TGTGCCAGCAGCTTCGGACAGACGCTCCTCCACGAGCAGTACTTC. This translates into CASSFGQTLLHEQYF.